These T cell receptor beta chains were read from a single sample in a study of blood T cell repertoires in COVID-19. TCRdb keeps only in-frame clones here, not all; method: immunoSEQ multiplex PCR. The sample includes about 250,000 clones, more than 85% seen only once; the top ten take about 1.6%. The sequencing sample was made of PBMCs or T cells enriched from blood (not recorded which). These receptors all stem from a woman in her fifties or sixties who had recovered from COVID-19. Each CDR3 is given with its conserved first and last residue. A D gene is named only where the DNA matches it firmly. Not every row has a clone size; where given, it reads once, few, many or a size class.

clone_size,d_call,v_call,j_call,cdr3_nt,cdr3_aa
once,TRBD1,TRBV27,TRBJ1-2,TGTGCCAGCAGTTTCCGACAGGGTAATGGCTACACCTTC,CASSFRQGNGYTF
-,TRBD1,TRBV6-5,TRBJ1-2,TGTGCCAGCAGTTACTCTGCGACAGGGGAGGGCTACACCTTC,CASSYSATGEGYTF
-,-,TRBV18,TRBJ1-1,TGTGCCAGCTTACAACAGGAAAACACTGAAGCTTTCTTT,CASLQQENTEAFF
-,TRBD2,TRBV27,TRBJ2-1,TGTGCCAGCAGTTCCACAGCCGGGACTAGCGGGAGTTGGAACAATGAGCAGTTCTTC,CASSSTAGTSGSWNNEQFF
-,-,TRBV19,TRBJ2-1,TGTGCCAGCGGGGTTACAGGGTTGACGGTAGACAATGAGCAGTTCTTC,CASGVTGLTVDNEQFF
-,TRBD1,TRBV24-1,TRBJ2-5,TGTGCCACCAGTGATTTGGGGACAGAGAAAGAAGAGACCCAGTACTTC,CATSDLGTEKEETQYF
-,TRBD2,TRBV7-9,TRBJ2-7,TGTGCCAGCAGCTTAGTTTCGGCGGGAGGGCCTGGGGAGCAGTACTTC,CASSLVSAGGPGEQYF
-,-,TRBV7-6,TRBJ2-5,TGTGCCAGCAGCTTATCGGAGGGACGAGGGGAGCAGTACTTC,CASSLSEGRGEQYF
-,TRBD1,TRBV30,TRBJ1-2,TGTGCCTGGAGTCCGAACAGGGGTCGCAACTATGGCTACACCTTC,CAWSPNRGRNYGYTF
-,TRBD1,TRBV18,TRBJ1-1,TGTGCCAGCTCACTTACAGGGGGCACTGAAGCTTTCTTT,CASSLTGGTEAFF
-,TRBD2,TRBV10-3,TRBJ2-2,TGTGCCATCAGAACTAGCGGTAAAGACAGAGCCAAGAACACCGGGGAGCTGTTTTTT,CAIRTSGKDRAKNTGELFF
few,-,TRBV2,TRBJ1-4,TGTGCCAGCAGTGATAGGGGCGAGGTTTATGAAAAACTGTTTTTT,CASSDRGEVYEKLFF
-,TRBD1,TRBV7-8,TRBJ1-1,TGTGCCAGCAGCTTGTCCGGGACAGGGTATAACACTGAAGCTTTCTTT,CASSLSGTGYNTEAFF
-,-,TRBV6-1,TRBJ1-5,TGTGCCAGCAGTGAAGGCAGGGCCACTAATCAGCCCCAGCATTTT,CASSEGRATNQPQHF